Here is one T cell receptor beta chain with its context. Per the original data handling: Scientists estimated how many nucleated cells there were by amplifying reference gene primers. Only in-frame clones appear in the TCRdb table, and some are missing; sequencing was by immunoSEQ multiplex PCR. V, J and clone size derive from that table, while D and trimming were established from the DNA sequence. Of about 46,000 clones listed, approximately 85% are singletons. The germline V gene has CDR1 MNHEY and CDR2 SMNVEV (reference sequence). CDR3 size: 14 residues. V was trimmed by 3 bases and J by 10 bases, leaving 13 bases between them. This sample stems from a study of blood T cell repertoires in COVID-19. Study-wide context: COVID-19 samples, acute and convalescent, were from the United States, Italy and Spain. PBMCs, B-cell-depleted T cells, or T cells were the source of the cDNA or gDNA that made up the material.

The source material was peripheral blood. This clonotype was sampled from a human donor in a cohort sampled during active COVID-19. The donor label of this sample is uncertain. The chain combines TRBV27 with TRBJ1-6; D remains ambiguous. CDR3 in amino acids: CASSFYTLESPLHF. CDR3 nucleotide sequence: TGTGCCAGCAGTTTTTACACCCTAGAGTCACCCCTCCACTTT.